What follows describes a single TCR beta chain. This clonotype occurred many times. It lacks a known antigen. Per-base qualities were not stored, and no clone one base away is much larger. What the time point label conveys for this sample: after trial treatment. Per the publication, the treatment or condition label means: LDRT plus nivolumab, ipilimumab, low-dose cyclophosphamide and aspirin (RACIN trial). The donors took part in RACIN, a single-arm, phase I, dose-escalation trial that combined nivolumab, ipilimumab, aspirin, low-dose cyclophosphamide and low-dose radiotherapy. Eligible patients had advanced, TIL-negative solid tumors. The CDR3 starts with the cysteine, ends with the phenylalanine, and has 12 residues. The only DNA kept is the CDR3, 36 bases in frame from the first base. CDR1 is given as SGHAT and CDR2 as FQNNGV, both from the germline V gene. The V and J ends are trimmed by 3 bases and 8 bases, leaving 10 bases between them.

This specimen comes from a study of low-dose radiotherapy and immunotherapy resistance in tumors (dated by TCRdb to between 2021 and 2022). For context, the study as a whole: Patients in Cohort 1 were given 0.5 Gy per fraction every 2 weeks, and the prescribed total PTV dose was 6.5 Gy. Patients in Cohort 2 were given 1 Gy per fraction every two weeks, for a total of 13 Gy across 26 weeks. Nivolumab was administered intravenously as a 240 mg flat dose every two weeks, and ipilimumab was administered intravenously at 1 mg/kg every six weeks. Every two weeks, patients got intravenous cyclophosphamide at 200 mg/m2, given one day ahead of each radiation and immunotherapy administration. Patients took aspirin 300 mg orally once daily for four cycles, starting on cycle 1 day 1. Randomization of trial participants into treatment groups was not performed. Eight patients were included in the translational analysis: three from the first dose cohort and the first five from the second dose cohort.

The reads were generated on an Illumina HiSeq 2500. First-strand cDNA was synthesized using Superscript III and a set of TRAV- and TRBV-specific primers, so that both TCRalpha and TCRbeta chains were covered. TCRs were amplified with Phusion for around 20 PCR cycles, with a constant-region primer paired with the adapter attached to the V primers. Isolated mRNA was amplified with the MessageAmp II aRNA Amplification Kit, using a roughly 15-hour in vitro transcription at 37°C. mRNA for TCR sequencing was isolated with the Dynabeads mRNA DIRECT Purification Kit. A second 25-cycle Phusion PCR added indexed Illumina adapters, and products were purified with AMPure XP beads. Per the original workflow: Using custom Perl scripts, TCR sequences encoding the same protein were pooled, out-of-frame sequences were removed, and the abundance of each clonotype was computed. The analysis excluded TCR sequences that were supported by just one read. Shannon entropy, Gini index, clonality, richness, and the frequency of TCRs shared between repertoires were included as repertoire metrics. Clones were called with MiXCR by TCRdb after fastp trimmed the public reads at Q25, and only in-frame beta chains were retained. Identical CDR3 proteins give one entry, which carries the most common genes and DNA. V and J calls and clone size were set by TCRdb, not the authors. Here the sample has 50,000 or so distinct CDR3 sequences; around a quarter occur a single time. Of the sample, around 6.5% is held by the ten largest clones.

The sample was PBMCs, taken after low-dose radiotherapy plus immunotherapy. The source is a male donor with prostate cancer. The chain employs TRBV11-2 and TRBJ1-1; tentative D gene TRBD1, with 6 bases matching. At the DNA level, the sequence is TGTGCCAGCAGCTTTCCCGGGGGCGAAGCTTTCTTT. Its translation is CASSFPGGEAFF.